This TCR beta chain was retrieved from a study of CD8 T cells in Susac syndrome. An amount of RNA that ranged from roughly 0.45 to 1 ug was reverse transcribed with random hexamers. TCRdb re-derived calls from the immunoSEQ multiplex PCR reads in MiXCR, one entry per CDR3 protein. Of 120,000 to 150,000 distinct CDR3 sequences listed, almost 96% are singletons. This clonotype was counted a single time. The CDR3 sequence is 12 residues long. V lost 4 bases and J 6 bases, leaving 11 bases between the germline ends. Germline assignment: CDR1 SGHRS and CDR2 YFSETQ. TCR beta was sequenced from blood CD8+ and CD4+ T cells. Patients with Susac syndrome met diagnostic criteria defined recently for definite or probable disease.

The rearrangement uses TRBV5-1 and TRBJ2-7; D remains unclear. The TCR was taken from a human donor with Susac syndrome. The sequencing input was CD4+ T cells from PBMCs. The CDR3 DNA sequence: TGCGCCAGCAGCCCGGGCAGTAGCGAGCAGTACTTC. It yields the protein CASSPGSSEQYF.